A selection of T cell receptor beta chains follows, all from one sample in a study of blood T cell repertoires in COVID-19. Some clones are missing from TCRdb's copy, which holds only in-frame ones; the method was immunoSEQ multiplex PCR. This sample yields tens of thousands of clones, of which over 70% are seen a single time; less than 5.5% belongs to the top ten. Sequenced sample: peripheral blood. Receptors originate from a human donor in a cohort sampled during active COVID-19. CDR3s include the opening cysteine and the closing phenylalanine or tryptophan.

cdr3_length j_call v_call cdr3_aa
14 TRBJ1-5 TRBV9 CASSAAQGFQPQHF
16 TRBJ2-5 TRBV24-1 CATSDPDRGWRETQYF
15 TRBJ2-7 TRBV3-1/TRBV3-2 CASSPQREGRYEQYF
16 TRBJ1-2 TRBV28 CASSPLDRGYSYGYTF
15 TRBJ1-2 TRBV6-5 CASSYSGQGNYGYTF
17 TRBJ2-3 TRBV11-2 CASSPLRPGLSTDTQYF
14 TRBJ2-7 TRBV20-1 CSASRAGGTYEQYF
15 TRBJ1-4 TRBV6-5 CASSRAGTGSEKLFF
17 TRBJ2-4 TRBV30 CAWAPLTNWEAKNIQYF
18 TRBJ1-4 TRBV27 CASSLTIPSDRFNEKLFF
15 TRBJ2-7 TRBV5-6 CASSSSPGGSYEQYF
12 TRBJ1-1 TRBV28 CASRVQGAEAFF
15 TRBJ2-7 TRBV7-6 CASSLSRGHSYEQYF
15 TRBJ2-1 TRBV9 CASSVDYVWANEQFF
14 TRBJ2-1 TRBV3-1/TRBV3-2 CASSQDVTYNEQFF
14 TRBJ1-2 TRBV28 CASSFAGQGDGYTF
14 TRBJ1-2 TRBV5-6 CASSNQRGGYGYTF
14 TRBJ1-1 TRBV19 CASTLTGGNSEAFF
16 TRBJ2-7 TRBV3-1/TRBV3-2 CASSHRYASGLNEQYF
14 TRBJ1-2 TRBV29-1 CSVGWQISNYGYTF
16 TRBJ2-7 TRBV18 CASSPPGTGGGYRQYF
14 TRBJ2-7 TRBV19 CASRQQDSSYEQYF
14 TRBJ2-1 TRBV19 CASSNGGGNNEQFF